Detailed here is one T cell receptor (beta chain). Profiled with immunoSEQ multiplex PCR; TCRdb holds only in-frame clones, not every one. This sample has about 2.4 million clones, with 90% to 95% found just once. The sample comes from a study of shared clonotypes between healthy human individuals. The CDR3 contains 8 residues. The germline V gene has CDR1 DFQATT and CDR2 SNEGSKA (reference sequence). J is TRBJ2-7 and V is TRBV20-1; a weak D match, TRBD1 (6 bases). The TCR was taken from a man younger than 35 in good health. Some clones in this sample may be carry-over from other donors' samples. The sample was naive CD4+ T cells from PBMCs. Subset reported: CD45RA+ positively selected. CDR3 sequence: CSAGARVV. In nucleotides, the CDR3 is TGCAGTGCGGGGGCCCGGGTTGTC.